The 28 T cell receptor beta chains listed next were all sequenced from one sample in a study of identical twins. TCRdb independently ran MiXCR on the 5' RACE reads; one entry per CDR3 protein. The data show 450,000 or so distinct CDR3 sequences, approximately 15% seen once. These sequences were also reported in another study, on yellow fever vaccine responses in identical twins.

Material: CD4+ T cells sorted from blood. These receptors all stem from a woman under 30 in good health.

This clonotype was counted a few times. The rearrangement uses TRBV20-1 and TRBJ2-3; D call uncertain. CDR1 and CDR2 (germline): DFQATT, SNEGSKA (reference sequence). V was clipped by 3 bases and J by 0 bases, with 10 bases between them. This CDR3 is built from 14 residues. The DNA of the CDR3 is TGCAGTGCTAGTCATAGACGGAGCACAGATACGCAGTATTTT. This encodes CSASHRRSTDTQYF.

The chain uses TRBV4-3 and TRBJ2-1; the D is unclear. Trimming left V 2 bases short and J 7 bases short, with 12 bases between. Germline V gene sequence: CDR1 LGHNA, CDR2 YSLEER. The CDR3 has 14 amino acids. The chain's CDR3 is CASSQTSGWNEQFF. The CDR3, as DNA: TGCGCCAGCAGCCAAACGTCTGGCTGGAATGAGCAGTTCTTC.

In its sample, this clonotype was seen a few times. The chain uses TRBV7-9 and TRBJ2-2; perhaps TRBD2 as D (5 bases). Trimming shortened V by 7 bases and J by 2 bases, and 17 bases separated the two germline ends. The CDR3 covers 16 residues. Germline V gene sequence: CDR1 SEHNR, CDR2 FQNEAQ (reference sequence). Here the CDR3 reads CASTHTRGFNTGELFF. In nucleotides, the CDR3 is TGTGCCAGCACGCACACTAGAGGCTTCAACACCGGGGAGCTGTTTTTT.

A few counts support this clonotype. The chain links TRBV18 to TRBJ2-5, with 9 bases that match TRBD2. V was pared by 0 bases and J by 5 bases, with 4 bases of the junction left unmatched. Germline-derived CDR1 and CDR2 are KGHSH and LQKENI. The CDR3 runs 15 residues. The CDR3 here is CASSPPGLARETQYF. CDR3 coding DNA: TGTGCCAGCTCACCACCGGGACTAGCAAGGGAGACCCAGTACTTC. Combining the CDR3 with reference TRBV18 and TRBJ2-5 gives the whole variable domain NAGVMQNPRHLVRRRGQEARLRCSPMKGHSHVYWYRQLPEEGLKFMVYLQKENIIDESGMPKERFSAEFPKEGPSILRIQQVVRGDSAAYFCASSPPGLARETQYFGPGTRLLVL.

V is TRBV5-1 and J is TRBJ1-1; D gene uncertain. CDR1 is SGHRS and CDR2 is YFSETQ in the germline V gene. The CDR3 is 15 residues long. The V gene lost 0 bases and the J gene lost 0 bases, with 9 bases spanning the gap. CDR3 DNA sequence: TGCGCCAGCAGCTTGGATGGACTCATGAACACTGAAGCTTTCTTT. It translates to CASSLDGLMNTEAFF.

This clonotype was observed a few times. The chain recombines TRBV6-2 or TRBV6-3 with TRBJ2-7; 8 bases are shared with TRBD1. Germline loops: CDR1 MNHEY, CDR2 SVGEGT. This CDR3 comprises 12 residues. The trim removed 2 bases at V and 11 bases at J, leaving 5 bases unmatched. In nucleotides, the CDR3 is TGTGCCAGCAGTTACGGACAGGGTCGAAAGTACTTC. It yields the protein CASSYGQGRKYF.

Here the CDR3 reads CASSQEGKTAGTGELFF. The CDR3 DNA reads TGCGCCAGCAGCCAAGAAGGGAAGACAGCCGGCACCGGGGAGCTGTTTTTT. This chain connects TRBV4-1 to TRBJ2-2, with D possibly matching TRBD1 (5 bases). Trimming took off 0 bases at V and 4 bases at J, with 15 bases between the two ends. The CDR3 length is 17 residues. CDR1 is MGHRA and CDR2 is YSYEKL in the germline V gene.

This clonotype showed up just a few times. This sequence joins TRBV5-1 and TRBJ2-3; the match to TRBD2 covers 11 bases. The junction had 6 bases not matched to a gene; V was cut back by 4 bases and J by 2 bases. Germline V gene data show CDR1 as SGHRS and CDR2 as YFSETQ. The length of the CDR3 is 16 residues. The CDR3 sequence: CASSPSSGGSTDTQYF. Here the CDR3 DNA reads TGCGCCAGCAGCCCGTCTAGCGGGGGGTCCACAGATACGCAGTATTTT.

This clonotype was seen more than once but under ten times. The J gene is TRBJ2-7, the V gene TRBV12-3 or TRBV12-4; 11 bases match TRBD2. This CDR3 contains 16 residues. V lost 3 bases to trimming and J lost 1 base; unmatched junction nucleotides: 5. This CDR3 is CASSFPGTSGSYEQYF. The CDR3 bases are TGTGCCAGCAGTTTCCCCGGGACTAGCGGATCCTACGAGCAGTACTTC.

This chain connects TRBV19 to TRBJ1-1; 9 nucleotides match TRBD1. After removal of 6 bases from V and 6 bases from J, the junction contained 11 bases not matched to a gene. This CDR3 contains 15 residues. CDR1 is LNHDA, CDR2 SQIVND, per germline (reference sequence). CDR3 amino acids: CASSRTGVGLPEAFF. The CDR3 nucleotides read TGTGCCAGTAGCCGGACAGGGGTTGGTCTTCCTGAAGCTTTCTTT.

This clonotype was seen only a few times. The chain carries TRBV12-3 or TRBV12-4 and TRBJ2-5; D unresolved. The CDR3 loop spans 14 amino acids. The ends were cut back, 3 bases at V and 2 bases at J, with 10 bases in the middle. CDR3 nucleotides: TGTGCCAGCAGTTTTGGCAGGAAACAAGAGACCCAGTACTTC. Protein product: CASSFGRKQETQYF.

This clonotype was picked up a small number of times. This rearrangement joins TRBV12-3 or TRBV12-4 to TRBJ2-1; 9 positions agree with TRBD1. The trim removed 5 bases at V and 9 bases at J, leaving 8 bases unmatched. The CDR3 covers 14 residues. The CDR3 sequence: CASSPGQGTREQFF. The CDR3 DNA follows: TGTGCCAGCAGTCCGGGACAGGGCACTCGTGAGCAGTTCTTC.

This clonotype was detected only a few times. The chain links TRBV2 to TRBJ2-2, with D tentatively TRBD2 (5 bases). V gave up 8 bases and J gave up 6 bases, with 19 bases separating them. The CDR3 runs to 15 residues. Germline V gene lookup returns CDR1 SNHLY and CDR2 FYNNEI. The CDR3 region is CASGRRNYEAGELFF. CDR3 coding DNA: TGTGCCAGCGGGAGACGGAATTACGAGGCCGGGGAGCTGTTTTTT.

CDR3 region: CSVIGLNYEQYF. The DNA for the CDR3 is TGCAGCGTTATAGGACTAAACTACGAGCAGTACTTC. The V call is TRBV29-1, the J call TRBJ2-7; D might be TRBD2 (6 bases). CDR1 is SQVTM and CDR2 is ANQGSEA in the germline V gene. The CDR3 runs 12 residues. V was pared by 5 bases and J by 3 bases, with 11 bases between.

The chain joins TRBV20-1 to TRBJ1-2; D remains unclear. V lost 5 bases to trimming and J lost 2 bases, with 9 bases between them. CDR1 and CDR2 from the germline V gene are DFQATT and SNEGSKA (reference sequence). The CDR3 is 12 amino acids. CDR3: CSAPTPNYGYTF. The CDR3 DNA follows: TGCAGTGCTCCCACACCAAACTATGGCTACACCTTC.

This clonotype came up a few times. The CDR3 reads CASNNPLGTVMDTQYF. CDR3 sequence (DNA): TGTGCCAGCAACAATCCTTTAGGGACAGTAATGGATACGCAGTATTTT. The chain uses TRBV7-2 and TRBJ2-3; 7 nucleotides agree with TRBD1. V gave up 7 bases and J gave up 6 bases; unmatched junction bases: 16. CDR1 and CDR2 (germline): SGHTA, FQGNSA. The CDR3 is 16 amino acids.

The chain links TRBV2 to TRBJ2-6; no firm D call. This CDR3 has 15 residues. Germline CDR1 reads SNHLY; CDR2 reads FYNNEI. V was trimmed by 3 bases and J by 0 bases, leaving 6 bases between them. CDR3 DNA: TGTGCCAGCAGTGAGCTGGTCTCTGGGGCCAACGTCCTGACTTTC. It is translated as CASSELVSGANVLTF. Full variable domain (remainder filled in from reference TRBV2 and TRBJ2-6): EPEVTQTPSHQVTQMGQEVILRCVPISNHLYFYWYRQILGQKVEFLVSFYNNEISEKSEIFDDQFSVERPDGSNFTLKIRSTKLEDSAMYFCASSELVSGANVLTFGAGSRLTVL.

The V and J genes are TRBV9 and TRBJ1-2; a possible D gene is TRBD1 (6 bases). V was pared by 4 bases and J by 8 bases, with 18 bases between. This CDR3 is 14 amino acids long. In germline, CDR1 is SGDLS, CDR2 YYNGEE. The CDR3 is CASSPPQGRVGYTF. The CDR3 nucleotides read TGTGCCAGCAGCCCACCCCAGGGGCGAGTCGGCTACACCTTC.

V is TRBV14 and J is TRBJ2-7; D remains unclear. Germline CDR1 reads SGHDN; CDR2 reads FVKESK. The V end lost 3 bases, the J end lost 4 bases, and 7 bases lay between the germline ends. The CDR3 runs 12 residues. CDR3 in DNA: TGTGCCAGCAGCCAGGGTTGGTACGAGCAGTACTTC. It codes for CASSQGWYEQYF. The variable domain in full, completed from reference TRBV14 and TRBJ2-7, reads EAGVTQFPSHSVIEKGQTVTLRCDPISGHDNLYWYRRVMGKEIKFLLHFVKESKQDESGMPNNRFLAERTGGTYSTLKVQPAELEDSGVYFCASSQGWYEQYFGPGTRLTVT.

V usage is TRBV10-3 and J usage is TRBJ2-3; 10 nucleotides align to TRBD1. The V segment lost 5 bases and the J segment 7 bases; nucleotides outside the gene matches: 6. The CDR3 is 14 residues long. The germline V gene has CDR1 ENHRY and CDR2 SYGVKD. CDR3 DNA sequence: TGTGCCATCAGTCCCGGGACAGGGGAAAATACGCAGTATTTT. Translated, it gives CAISPGTGENTQYF.

This clonotype came up many times. This chain connects TRBV21-1 to TRBJ2-2; whether TRBD1, the table's D call, matches the DNA was not checked. TRBV21-1 is marked as a pseudogene. This CDR3 region has 22 residues. The CDR3 here is CASSKRKTGGASMNPWTGELFF. CDR3 DNA: TGTGCCAGCAGCAAAAGGAAGACAGGGGGCGCCTCCATGAACCCCTGGACCGGGGAGCTGTTTTTT.

The chain has TRBV5-6 and TRBJ2-3; D is ambiguous. The CDR3 has 14 amino acids. Germline values: CDR1 SGHDT, CDR2 YYEEEE. The V gene lost 4 bases and the J gene lost 1 base, with 10 bases spanning the gap. Here the CDR3 DNA reads TGTGCCAGCAGCCCTGGCTGGGGCACAGATACGCAGTATTTT. Residues: CASSPGWGTDTQYF.

This chain links TRBV18 with TRBJ2-1, with 13 bases fitting TRBD2. The CDR3 consists of 15 residues. Germline CDR1 reads KGHSH; CDR2 reads LQKENI. V lost 0 bases, J lost 12 bases, and 5 bases stayed unmatched. Here the CDR3 DNA reads TGTGCCAGCTCACCACCGACTAGCGGGGGGCCTCGGCAGTTCTTC. Its translation is CASSPPTSGGPRQFF. The variable domain in full, with the rest retrieved from reference TRBV18 and TRBJ2-1, is NAGVMQNPRHLVRRRGQEARLRCSPMKGHSHVYWYRQLPEEGLKFMVYLQKENIIDESGMPKERFSAEFPKEGPSILRIQQVVRGDSAAYFCASSPPTSGGPRQFFGPGTRLTVL.

This clonotype was detected only a few times. This chain links TRBV7-9 with TRBJ2-5; 9 positions match TRBD2. After removal of 5 bases from V and 4 bases from J, the junction contained 5 bases not matched to a gene. The germline gives CDR1 SEHNR, CDR2 FQNEAQ (reference sequence). This CDR3 region has 14 residues. CDR3 residues: CASSAQLAGETQYF. CDR3 nucleotides: TGTGCCAGCAGCGCCCAACTAGCGGGAGAGACCCAGTACTTC.

This clonotype has a count of ten or more. The chain recombines TRBV7-3 with TRBJ2-2; TRBD1 aligns across 8 bases. The CDR3 sequence is 14 residues long. Germline CDR1 and CDR2: SGHTA and FQGTGA. V gave up 5 bases and J gave up 5 bases; unmatched junction bases: 4. The CDR3 here is CASSTGGSTGELFF. The CDR3 coding sequence is TGTGCCAGCAGCACAGGGGGGTCAACCGGGGAGCTGTTTTTT.

This clonotype was seen only a few times. The genes are TRBV28 and TRBJ2-4; the match to TRBD1 covers 9 bases. V shed 5 bases and J 0 bases; nucleotides not matched to a gene: 14. This CDR3 has 19 residues. Germline CDR1 MDHEN, CDR2 SYDVKM. This CDR3 reads CASSPTKGQGSIAKNIQYF. CDR3 sequence (DNA): TGTGCCAGCAGTCCTACGAAGGGACAGGGATCGATAGCCAAAAACATTCAGTACTTC.

A few counts support this clonotype. This chain uses TRBV5-1 with TRBJ2-7; 8 bases fit TRBD1. CDR3 length: 15 residues. Germline-derived CDR1 and CDR2 are SGHRS and YFSETQ. The trim removed 0 bases at V and 4 bases at J, leaving 6 bases unmatched. CDR3 nucleotides: TGCGCCAGCAGCTTGGAGCCGGGACAGGCTTACGAGCAGTACTTC. Translation gives CASSLEPGQAYEQYF.

The chain recombines TRBV27 with TRBJ2-5; TRBD2 matches 12 bases. V trimming: 4 bases; J trimming: 5 bases; junction bases outside the gene matches: 14. The CDR3 runs 18 residues. CDR1 is MNHEY, CDR2 SMNVEV, per germline (reference sequence). CDR3 region: CASSSGLAGPPAGETQYF. The CDR3 region has the DNA TGTGCCAGCAGTTCCGGACTAGCGGGACCCCCAGCAGGGGAGACCCAGTACTTC.